One and the same sample provided the 3 T cell receptor beta chains below, sequenced in a study of CD4 T cells in relation to SARS-CoV-2 and coronaviruses. Unexposed donor CD4+ T cells date from about 2011-2018, before the COVID-19 pandemic. Data came from immunoSEQ multiplex PCR; TCRdb stores just in-frame clones and leaves some out. The table has tens of thousands of clones, about 94% seen once. The source material was naive CD4+ T cells from PBMCs. The subset here: naive CD4+ T cells isolated by negative enrichment. These receptors all come from a human donor in good health.

The gene calls are TRBV28 and TRBJ1-6, with D maybe TRBD1 (5 bases). The CDR3 is 15 residues long. From germline, CDR1 is MDHEN and CDR2 SYDVKM. V lost 9 bases and J lost 6, with 18 bases in between. CDR3 in DNA: TGTGCCAGTGACGCCGGAAGGGGCGTTAATTCACCCCTCCACTTT. It specifies CASDAGRGVNSPLHF.

This sequence joins TRBV24-1 and TRBJ2-5; TRBD1 or TRBD2 may be the D gene (6 bases each). This CDR3 spans 15 amino acids. Germline CDR1 and CDR2: KGHDR and SFDVKD. Trimming left V 2 bases short and J 4 bases short, with 13 bases between. In DNA, the CDR3 is TGTGCCACCAGTGATTGGCTACAGGGAGGAGAGACCCAGTACTTC. This encodes CATSDWLQGGETQYF.

The chain uses TRBV5-4 and TRBJ2-7; 12 bases are a match to TRBD2. With V trimmed by 0 bases and J by 11 bases, 9 bases remained unmatched. Looked up from germline, CDR1 is SGHNT and CDR2 is YYREEE (reference sequence). The CDR3 runs 15 residues. CDR3 sequence reads: CASSLDAGLAGREYF. In DNA form, the CDR3 reads TGTGCCAGCAGCTTGGATGCGGGACTAGCGGGCAGGGAGTACTTC.